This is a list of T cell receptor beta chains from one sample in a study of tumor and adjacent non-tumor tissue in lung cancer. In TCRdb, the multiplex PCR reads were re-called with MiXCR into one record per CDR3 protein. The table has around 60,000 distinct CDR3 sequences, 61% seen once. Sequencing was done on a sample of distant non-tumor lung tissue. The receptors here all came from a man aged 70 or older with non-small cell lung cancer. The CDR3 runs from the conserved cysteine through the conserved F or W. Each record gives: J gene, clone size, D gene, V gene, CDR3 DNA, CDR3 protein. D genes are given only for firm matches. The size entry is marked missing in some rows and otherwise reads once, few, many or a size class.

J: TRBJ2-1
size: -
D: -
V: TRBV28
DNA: TGTGCCAGCAGCAACAGGCGGACAGACCACAATGAGCAGTTCTTC
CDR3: CASSNRRTDHNEQFF

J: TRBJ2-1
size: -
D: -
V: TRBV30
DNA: TGTGCCTCGAGTGTTGGGGGGCTGGTCCCTGAGCAGTTCTTC
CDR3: CASSVGGLVPEQFF

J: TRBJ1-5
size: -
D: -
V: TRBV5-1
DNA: TGCGCCAGCAGCTTGTCTGGGGGCGGTCAGCCCCAGCATTTT
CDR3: CASSLSGGGQPQHF

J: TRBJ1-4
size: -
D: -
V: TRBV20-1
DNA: TGCAGTTCCCAGGAAGGCGGGGGAAAACTGTTTTTT
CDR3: CSSQEGGGKLFF

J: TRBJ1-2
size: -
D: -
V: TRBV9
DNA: TGTGCCAGCAGCGTAGATGAGGGCGTCCGATATGGCTACACCTTC
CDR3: CASSVDEGVRYGYTF

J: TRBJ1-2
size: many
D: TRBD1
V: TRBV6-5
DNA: TGTGCCAGCAGTCCTGGGACAGGGTTGGGCTACACCTTC
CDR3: CASSPGTGLGYTF

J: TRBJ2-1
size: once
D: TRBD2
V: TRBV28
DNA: TGTGCCAGCAGTTCTACGCAGCGGGGGAGGAATGAGCAGTTCTTC
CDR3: CASSSTQRGRNEQFF

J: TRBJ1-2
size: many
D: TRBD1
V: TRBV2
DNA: TGTGCCAGCAGCGAACCGAGGGGGCAGGGGTTCGGCTACACCTTC
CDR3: CASSEPRGQGFGYTF

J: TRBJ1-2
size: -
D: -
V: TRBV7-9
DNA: TGTGCCAGCAGCGAAGCTAACTATGGCTACACCTTC
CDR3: CASSEANYGYTF

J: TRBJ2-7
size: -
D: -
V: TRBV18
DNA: TGTGCCAGCTCACCACGTCGAGGCGAGCAGTACTTC
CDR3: CASSPRRGEQYF

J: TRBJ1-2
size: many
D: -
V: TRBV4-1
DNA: TGCGCCAGCAGCCAAGATTTAGGGGATCGCTATGGCTACACCTTC
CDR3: CASSQDLGDRYGYTF

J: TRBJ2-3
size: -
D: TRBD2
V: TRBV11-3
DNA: TGTGCCAGCAGCTTAACTAGCGGGAGCACAGATATGCTGTATTTT
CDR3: CASSLTSGSTDMLYF

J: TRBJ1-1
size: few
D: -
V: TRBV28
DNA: TGTGCCAGCAGTTTAATGGGGGGGGCCACTGAAGCTTTCTTT
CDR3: CASSLMGGATEAFF

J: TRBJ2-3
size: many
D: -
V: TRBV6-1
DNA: TGTGCCAGCATCCGGGACATAGATACGCAGTATTTT
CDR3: CASIRDIDTQYF

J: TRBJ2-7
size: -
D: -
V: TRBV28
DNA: TGTGCTAACAGTTCCACAGGGCAGGGGACTACCTACGAGCAGTACTTC
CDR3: CANSSTGQGTTYEQYF

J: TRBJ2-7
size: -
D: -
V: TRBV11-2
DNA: TGTGCCAGCAGCCTCGGGATTCCAGGGCCCTACGAGCAGTACTTC
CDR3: CASSLGIPGPYEQYF

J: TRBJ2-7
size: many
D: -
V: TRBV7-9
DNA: TGTGCCAGCAGCCGAGGGGCCTACGAGCAGTACTTC
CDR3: CASSRGAYEQYF

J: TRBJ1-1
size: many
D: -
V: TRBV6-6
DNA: TGTGCCAGCAGTTACTCGAGAGACACTCCTGAAGCTTTCTTT
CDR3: CASSYSRDTPEAFF

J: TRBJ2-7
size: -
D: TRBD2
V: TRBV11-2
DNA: TGTGCCAGCAGCCCCGGGACTAGCGGGAGGGCCTACTACGACCAGCACTTC
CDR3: CASSPGTSGRAYYDQHF

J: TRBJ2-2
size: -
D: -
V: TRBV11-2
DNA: TGTGCCAGCAGCGGGGGGTTGTACGGGGAGCTGTTTTTT
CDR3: CASSGGLYGELFF

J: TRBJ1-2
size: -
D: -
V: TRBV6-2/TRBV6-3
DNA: TGTGCCAGCAGTTTCAGGACTCGCTACGACTACACCTTC
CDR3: CASSFRTRYDYTF

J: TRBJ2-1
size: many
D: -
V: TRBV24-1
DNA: TGTGCCACCAGTGCGGGGGCCAACTACTACAATGAGCAGTTCTTC
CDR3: CATSAGANYYNEQFF

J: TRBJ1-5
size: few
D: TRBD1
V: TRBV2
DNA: TGTGCCAGCAGTGAAGGGGGACAGGGGAATCAGCCCCAGCATTTT
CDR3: CASSEGGQGNQPQHF

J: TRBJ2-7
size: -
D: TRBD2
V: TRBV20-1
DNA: TGCAGTGCTCCCATACTAGCGGGGGGCCTGATTTCCTACGAGCAGTACTTC
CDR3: CSAPILAGGLISYEQYF

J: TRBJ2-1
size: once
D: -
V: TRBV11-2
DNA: TGTGCCAGCAGCTTTGGGGGGTTGTCCTACGAGCAGTTCTTC
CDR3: CASSFGGLSYEQFF

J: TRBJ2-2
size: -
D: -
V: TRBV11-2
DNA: TGTGCCAGCAGCCGGAGACCGAGACAAGTCCATACCGGGGAACTGTTTTTT
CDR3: CASSRRPRQVHTGELFF

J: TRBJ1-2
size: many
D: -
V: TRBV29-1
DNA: TGCAGCGTTGAAGAAGGCGGCTACACCTTC
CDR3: CSVEEGGYTF

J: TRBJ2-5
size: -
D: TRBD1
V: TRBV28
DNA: TGTGCCAGCAGTTTAAGTGGGACAGAAGAGACCCAGTACTTC
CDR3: CASSLSGTEETQYF

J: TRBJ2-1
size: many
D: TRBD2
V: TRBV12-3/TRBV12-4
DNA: TGTGCCAGCAGCCTATCTAGCGGGAGGATCAATGAGCAGTTCTTC
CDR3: CASSLSSGRINEQFF

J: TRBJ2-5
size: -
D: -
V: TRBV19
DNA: TGTGCCAGTGGTCGAAGCGAGGCGGAGACCCAGTACTTC
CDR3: CASGRSEAETQYF

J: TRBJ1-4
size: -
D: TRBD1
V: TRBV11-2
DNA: TGTGCCAGCAGCGTCCAGGGGGGGACTAATGAAAAGCTGTTTTTT
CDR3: CASSVQGGTNEKLFF

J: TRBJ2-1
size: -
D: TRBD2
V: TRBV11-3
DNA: TGTCCCAGCAGCCTTCTAGCGGGGGTTAACAATGTGCAGTTATTC
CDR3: CPSSLLAGVNNVQLF

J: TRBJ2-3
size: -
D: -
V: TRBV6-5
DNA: TGTGCCAGCAGACGACCACAGGAATCCGGCACAGATACGCAGTATTTT
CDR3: CASRRPQESGTDTQYF

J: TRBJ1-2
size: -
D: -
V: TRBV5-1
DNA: TGCGCCAGCAGCTTGGTGGACATATCCACTGGCTACACCTTC
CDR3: CASSLVDISTGYTF

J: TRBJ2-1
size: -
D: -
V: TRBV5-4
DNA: TGTGCCAGCAGCTTAACCGGGACCTCCTACGATGAGCAGTTCTTT
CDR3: CASSLTGTSYDEQFF

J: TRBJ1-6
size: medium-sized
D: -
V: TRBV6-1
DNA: TGTGCCAGCAGTGAAATCTCGACAGGTTCACCCCTCCACTTT
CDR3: CASSEISTGSPLHF

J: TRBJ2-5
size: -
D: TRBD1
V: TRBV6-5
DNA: TGTGCCAGCAGCCAGATCCCGGGACAGAGAGGAGAGACCCAGTACTTT
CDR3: CASSQIPGQRGETQYF

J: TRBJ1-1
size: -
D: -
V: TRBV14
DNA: TGTGCCAGCAGCCAAGGACCGATGAACGCTGAAGCTTTCTTT
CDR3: CASSQGPMNAEAFF

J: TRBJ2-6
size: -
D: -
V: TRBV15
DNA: TGTGTCACCGGAAGGACCTCTGGGACCAACGTCCTGACTTTC
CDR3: CVTGRTSGTNVLTF

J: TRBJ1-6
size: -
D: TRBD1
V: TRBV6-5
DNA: TGTGCCAGCAGTGGGACAGGGGACGCTTCACCCATCCATTTT
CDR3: CASSGTGDASPIHF

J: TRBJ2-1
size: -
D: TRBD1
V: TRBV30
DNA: TGTGCCTGGAGTGTGACAGGGAAATCCTACAATGAGCAGTTCTTC
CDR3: CAWSVTGKSYNEQFF

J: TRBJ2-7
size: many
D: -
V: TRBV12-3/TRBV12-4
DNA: TGTGCCAGCAGTTCCTTGACAGGCCCCGAGCAGTACTTC
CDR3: CASSSLTGPEQYF